A single sample is the source of the 29 T cell receptor beta chains below, sequenced in a study of blood T cell repertoires in COVID-19. Repertoires were generated with immunoSEQ multiplex PCR, while TCRdb's copy carries only in-frame clones and drops some. This sample yields about 270,000 clones, of which roughly 86% are seen a single time; just under 9% belongs to the top ten. Sequencing input: peripheral blood. The receptors derive from a middle-aged man with active or convalescent COVID-19.

The rearrangement uses TRBV6-1 and TRBJ2-2, with 7 bases identical to TRBD1. Germline-derived CDR1 and CDR2 are MNHNS and SASEGT. This CDR3 spans 15 amino acids. J lost 4 bases, V lost 3 bases, and 5 bases had no gene match. CDR3 loop: CASSEGQTTTGELFF. The CDR3 coding sequence is TGTGCCAGCAGTGAGGGACAGACGACCACCGGGGAGCTGTTTTTT.

The chain has TRBV7-3 and TRBJ2-1; 8 bases map to TRBD1. The CDR3 contains 15 residues. The V gene's germline CDR1 is SGHTA and CDR2 FQGTGA. Losses at the gene ends were 5 bases for V and 9 bases for J; bases not matched to a gene: 12. In DNA, the CDR3 is TGTGCCAGCAGCCGTCGGACAGGGTCATTAGTTGAGCAGTTCTTC. Its protein is CASSRRTGSLVEQFF.

The genes are TRBV10-1 and TRBJ2-7, with TRBD1 as a possible D gene (6 bases). The CDR3 is 12 residues long. Germline lookup yields CDR1 WNHNN and CDR2 SYGVQD (reference sequence). Trimming shortened V by 8 bases and J by 3 bases, and 11 bases separated the two germline ends. The CDR3 region is CASGGTIYEQYF. DNA for the CDR3: TGCGCCAGCGGTGGGACAATCTACGAGCAGTACTTC.

The V gene is TRBV18, the J gene TRBJ1-6; D is unclear. There are 13 residues in the CDR3. Germline CDR1 and CDR2: KGHSH and LQKENI. The V gene lost 5 bases and the J gene lost 8 bases, with 10 bases spanning the gap. In nucleotides, the CDR3 is TGTGCCAGCTCATCCGACCGGGATTCACCCCTCCACTTT. Translation gives CASSSDRDSPLHF.

This chain joins TRBV2 and TRBJ2-1; 10 positions match TRBD2. The J segment lost 5 bases and the V segment lost 10 bases, leaving 5 bases of the junction unmatched. The CDR3 is 13 residues long. Germline V lookup: CDR1 SNHLY, CDR2 FYNNEI. In DNA form, the CDR3 reads TGTGCCACTAGCGGGAGTCTCAACAATGAGCAGTTCTTC. Its translation is CATSGSLNNEQFF.

J is TRBJ1-6 and V is TRBV5-4; no clear D. Germline assignment: CDR1 SGHNT and CDR2 YYREEE (reference sequence). V shed 3 bases and J shed 7 bases, with 8 bases lying between them. The CDR3 runs to 13 residues. The CDR3 loop is CASSSGRNSPLHF. CDR3 DNA sequence: TGTGCCAGCAGCTCAGGAAGGAATTCACCCCTCCACTTT. Filled out from reference TRBV5-4 and TRBJ1-6, the complete variable domain reads ETGVTQSPTHLIKTRGQQVTLRCSSQSGHNTVSWYQQALGQGPQFIFQYYREEENGRGNFPPRFSGLQFPNYSSELNVNALELDDSALYLCASSSGRNSPLHFGNGTRLTVT.

The chain employs TRBV19 and TRBJ2-1; 9 nucleotides line up with TRBD1. V was clipped by 3 bases and J by 10 bases; unmatched bases: 10. Germline V gene lookup returns CDR1 LNHDA and CDR2 SQIVND (reference sequence). There are 15 residues in the CDR3. The CDR3 loop is CASSIPGQGMWEQFF. CDR3 nucleotide sequence: TGTGCCAGTAGTATCCCGGGACAGGGAATGTGGGAGCAGTTCTTC.

The genes are TRBV5-1 and TRBJ2-1; 14 positions agree with TRBD2. CDR3 length: 16 amino acids. Looked up from germline, CDR1 is SGHRS and CDR2 is YFSETQ. Trimming took 0 bases from V and 10 from J; bases not matched to a gene: 6. CDR3 in amino acids: CASSLGLAGGQEEQFF. Written as DNA, the CDR3 is TGCGCCAGCAGCTTGGGACTAGCGGGGGGGCAGGAGGAGCAGTTCTTC.

The J gene is TRBJ1-1, the V gene TRBV11-3; 9 bases match TRBD1. This CDR3 contains 18 residues. V was pared by 0 bases and J by 0 bases, with 8 bases of the junction left unmatched. Germline CDR1 reads SGHNT; CDR2 reads YENEEA. The CDR3 DNA reads TGTGCCAGCAGCTTAGATCCCCGGGACAGGGCCGTGAACACTGAAGCTTTCTTT. This codes for CASSLDPRDRAVNTEAFF. The entire variable domain, with the rest obtained from reference TRBV11-3 and TRBJ1-1, is as follows: EAGVVQSPRYKIIEKKQPVAFWCNPISGHNTLYWYLQNLGQGPELLIRYENEEAVDDSQLPKDRFSAERLKGVDSTLKIQPAELGDSAVYLCASSLDPRDRAVNTEAFFGQGTRLTVV.

This clone was seen a single time. The V and J genes are TRBV5-1 and TRBJ1-1, with D perhaps TRBD1 (5 bases). Germline V lookup: CDR1 SGHRS, CDR2 YFSETQ. The length of the CDR3 is 13 residues. The V end lost 0 bases, the J end lost 6 bases, and 9 bases lay between the germline ends. Here the CDR3 reads CASSLVRGPEAFF. The CDR3 DNA reads TGCGCCAGCAGCTTGGTGCGGGGACCTGAAGCTTTCTTT.

The genes are TRBV5-6 and TRBJ2-3, with 8 nucleotides matching TRBD1. With 1 base clipped from V and 5 bases from J, the junction kept 6 bases outside the gene matches. The V gene's germline CDR1 is SGHDT and CDR2 YYEEEE. The CDR3 has 15 residues. The CDR3 loop reads CASSLRQGAGDTQYF. The CDR3 coding sequence is TGTGCCAGCAGCTTGAGGCAGGGGGCTGGAGATACGCAGTATTTT.

The chain recombines TRBV5-6 with TRBJ2-6; no reliable D call. The CDR3 has 14 amino acids. V lost 0 bases, J lost 3 bases, and 4 bases lay in between. Germline V lookup: CDR1 SGHDT, CDR2 YYEEEE. CDR3: CASSLGLGANVLTF. In DNA, the CDR3 is TGTGCCAGCAGCTTGGGACTTGGGGCCAACGTCCTGACTTTC.

V is TRBV2 and J is TRBJ1-4; maybe TRBD1 (5 bases). Germline CDR1 reads SNHLY; CDR2 reads FYNNEI. Trimming shortened V by 10 bases and J by 8 bases, and 11 bases separated the two germline ends. The CDR3 loop spans 11 amino acids. CDR3 nucleotide sequence: TGTGCCACTAGGGCAGGGGAAAAACTGTTTTTT. Translating gives CATRAGEKLFF.

The chain has TRBV19 and TRBJ2-2; 7 bases align to TRBD2. The V gene's germline CDR1 is LNHDA and CDR2 SQIVND (reference sequence). The CDR3 runs to 15 residues. J was trimmed by 1 base and V by 8 bases; bases with no gene match: 7. The CDR3 reads CASWGGVRNTGELFF. CDR3 bases: TGTGCCAGTTGGGGAGGGGTGCGGAACACCGGGGAGCTGTTTTTT.

The rearrangement links TRBV9 to TRBJ2-1; D not resolved. Between the trimmed V and J ends, which lost 0 bases and 4 bases, there was a span of 8 bases. This CDR3 is 14 amino acids long. The germline V gene has CDR1 SGDLS and CDR2 YYNGEE. CDR3 nucleotide sequence: TGTGCCAGCAGCGTAGCGCCAGAATACAATGAGCAGTTCTTC. As protein: CASSVAPEYNEQFF.

The CDR3 DNA is TGCGCCAGCAGCTTGGGGACAGGGGCTCGAGACACTGAAGCTTTCTTT. Amino acids: CASSLGTGARDTEAFF. This sequence joins TRBV5-1 and TRBJ1-1; TRBD1 matches at 9 bases. The CDR3 length is 16 residues. Germline values: CDR1 SGHRS, CDR2 YFSETQ. The V gene end was trimmed by 0 bases and the J gene end by 3 bases; junction bases not matched to a gene: 6.

This sequence joins TRBV30 and TRBJ2-2, with D possibly being TRBD2 (6 bases). The germline gives CDR1 GTSNPN, CDR2 SVGIG (reference sequence). There are 15 residues in the CDR3. Trimming left V 0 bases short and J 4 bases short, with 12 bases between. CDR3 coding DNA: TGTGCCTGGAGTGTTCAGGGAGGAAGCACCGGGGAGCTGTTTTTT. This gives the protein CAWSVQGGSTGELFF.

The chain carries TRBV5-1 and TRBJ2-7, with TRBD1 matching 10 bases. CDR3 length equals 16 residues. Looked up from germline, CDR1 is SGHRS and CDR2 is YFSETQ. V was pared by 4 bases and J by 4 bases, with 11 bases of the junction left unmatched. The CDR3 region is CASSQTPTGGLYEQYF. CDR3 DNA sequence: TGCGCCAGCAGCCAAACACCGACAGGGGGCTTATACGAGCAGTACTTC.

The chain joins TRBV9 to TRBJ2-6; a possible D gene is TRBD1 (5 bases). The ends were cut back, 0 bases at V and 0 bases at J, with 13 bases in the middle. The CDR3 extends over 18 amino acids. CDR1 is SGDLS, CDR2 YYNGEE, per germline. Here the CDR3 DNA reads TGTGCCAGCAGCGTAGATGAAGGGGTGAACTCTGGGGCCAACGTCCTGACTTTC. This gives the protein CASSVDEGVNSGANVLTF.

The chain has TRBV4-2 and TRBJ1-2; 11 bases align to TRBD1. In germline, CDR1 is LGHNA, CDR2 YNFKEQ. The CDR3 is made up of 13 amino acids. The junction had 1 base not matched to a gene; V was cut back by 3 bases and J by 7 bases. CDR3 region: CASSQGTGGGYTF. Written as DNA, the CDR3 is TGTGCCAGCAGCCAGGGGACAGGGGGTGGCTACACCTTC.

The chain couples TRBV5-4 to TRBJ1-6; unclear D gene. The CDR3 runs 15 residues. Germline V gene lookup returns CDR1 SGHNT and CDR2 YYREEE (reference sequence). V gave up 1 base and J gave up 9 bases, with 14 bases separating them. The CDR3, as DNA: TGTGCCAGCAGCTTGAAGGGAGAGGGAAGTTCACCCCTCCACTTT. Protein product: CASSLKGEGSSPLHF.

This clone was found a few times. The CDR3, as DNA: TGTGCCAGCAGTCCCGACAGGTACTACGAGCAGTACTTC. As protein: CASSPDRYYEQYF. The genes are TRBV12-3 or TRBV12-4 and TRBJ2-7; weak D call: TRBD1 (6 bases). V lost 5 bases and J 3 bases, leaving 11 bases between the germline ends. This CDR3 has 13 residues.

The rearrangement uses TRBV6-5 and TRBJ2-7; tentative D call: TRBD1 (5 bases). Trimming took 6 bases from V and 2 from J, leaving 14 bases between them. Germline lookup yields CDR1 MNHEY and CDR2 SVGAGI. The CDR3 length is 14 residues. Here the CDR3 DNA reads TGTGCCAGCAGCCCCCAGGGTGGACCCTACGAGCAGTACTTC. Amino acids: CASSPQGGPYEQYF.

The V call is TRBV25-1, the J call TRBJ2-3; 8 bases line up with TRBD2. With V trimmed by 5 bases and J by 1 base, 5 bases remained unmatched. This CDR3 comprises 15 residues. Germline V lookup: CDR1 MGHDK, CDR2 SYGVNS. The CDR3 region is CASSRPGGGTDTQYF. CDR3 nucleotide sequence: TGTGCCAGCAGTCGTCCCGGGGGGGGCACAGATACGCAGTATTTT.

CDR3 loop: CASSLAGTGGREQFF. The CDR3 region has the DNA TGTGCCAGCAGCTTAGCCGGGACAGGGGGACGTGAGCAGTTCTTC. The chain couples TRBV7-9 to TRBJ2-1; 11 bases agree with TRBD1. The CDR3 is made up of 15 amino acids. Germline lookup yields CDR1 SEHNR and CDR2 FQNEAQ (reference sequence). J lost 9 bases, V lost 0 bases, and 4 bases had no gene match. The full variable domain, its missing parts supplied by reference TRBV7-9 and TRBJ2-1, is DTGVSQNPRHKITKRGQNVTFRCDPISEHNRLYWYRQTLGQGPEFLTYFQNEAQLEKSRLLSDRFSAERPKGSFSTLEIQRTEQGDSAMYLCASSLAGTGGREQFFGPGTRLTVL.

The chain combines TRBV28 with TRBJ1-2; D may be TRBD1 (6 bases). The CDR3 totals 11 residues. Germline-derived CDR1 and CDR2 are MDHEN and SYDVKM. The CDR3, as DNA: TGTAGACCGGACAGCAGAGAGGGCTACACCTTC. This translates into CRPDSREGYTF.

The rearrangement uses TRBV21-1 and TRBJ1-3; the DNA was not compared with TRBD1, the D call given in the table. TRBV21-1 is given as a pseudogene. This CDR3 contains 14 residues. The CDR3 loop reads CASSKQVGGNTIYF. CDR3 in DNA: TGTGCCAGCAGCAAGCAGGTAGGTGGAAACACCATATATTTT.

This clone showed up just a few times. This chain connects TRBV18 to TRBJ2-5; maybe TRBD1 (6 bases). The CDR3 runs 16 residues. CDR1 and CDR2 (germline): KGHSH, LQKENI. V was clipped by 3 bases and J by 1 base, with 15 bases between them. CDR3 loop: CASSPVEQGTQETQYF. The CDR3 DNA reads as TGTGCCAGCTCACCCGTTGAACAGGGCACCCAAGAGACCCAGTACTTC.

J is TRBJ1-5 and V is TRBV4-1; the match to TRBD1 covers 7 bases. There are 13 residues in the CDR3. Germline-derived CDR1 and CDR2 are MGHRA and YSYEKL. The trim removed 5 bases at V and 7 bases at J, leaving 5 bases unmatched. Here the CDR3 DNA reads TGCGCCAGCAGCGACAGGGTTGGACAGCCCCAGCATTTT. It specifies CASSDRVGQPQHF.